This T cell receptor (beta chain) originates from a study of CD4 T cell repertoires in COVID-19. Overall study findings and caveats: Several top expanded SARS-CoV-2-reactive clonotypes were shared by two or three memory subsets. SARS-CoV and/or HKU1 spike cultures shared between 7 and 25% of SARS-CoV-2 clonotypes.

These memory T cells were uncultured and sequenced directly after ex vivo isolation. This clone was observed a handful of times. Its antigen is undetermined. Profiling relied on immunoSEQ multiplex PCR, and the TCRdb table lists in-frame clones only, not all of them. Of about 24,000 clones listed, over 85% are singletons. V was clipped by 0 bases and J by 7 bases, with 13 bases between them. There are 16 residues in the CDR3. Germline CDR1 is LNHNV and CDR2 is YYDKDF (reference sequence). The material was circulating follicular helper CD4+ T cells (cTfh) from blood, obtained before the COVID-19 pandemic. This rearrangement joins TRBV15 to TRBJ1-6, with D maybe TRBD1 (6 bases). This TCR came from a human donor who had COVID-19. The CDR3 DNA reads as TGTGCCACCAGCAGAGATCCGAGGGGGAAAAATTCACCCCTCCACTTT. It is translated as CATSRDPRGKNSPLHF.